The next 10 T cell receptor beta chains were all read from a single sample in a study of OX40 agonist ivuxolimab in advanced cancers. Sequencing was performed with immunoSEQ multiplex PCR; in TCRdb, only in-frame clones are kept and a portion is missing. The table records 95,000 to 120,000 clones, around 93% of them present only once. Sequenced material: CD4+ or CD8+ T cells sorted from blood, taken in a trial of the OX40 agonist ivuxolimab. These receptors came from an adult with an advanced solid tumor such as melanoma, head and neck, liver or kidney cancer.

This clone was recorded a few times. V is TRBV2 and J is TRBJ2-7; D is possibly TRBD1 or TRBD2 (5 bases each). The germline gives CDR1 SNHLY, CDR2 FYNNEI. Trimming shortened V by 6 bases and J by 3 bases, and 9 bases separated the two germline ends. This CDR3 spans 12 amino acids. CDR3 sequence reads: CASRGTDYEQYF. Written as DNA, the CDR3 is TGTGCCAGCAGGGGGACGGACTACGAGCAGTACTTC.

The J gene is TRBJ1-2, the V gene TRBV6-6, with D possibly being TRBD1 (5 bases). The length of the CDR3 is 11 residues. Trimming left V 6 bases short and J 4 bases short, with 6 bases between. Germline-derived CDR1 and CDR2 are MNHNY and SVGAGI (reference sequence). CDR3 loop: CASSDSYGYTF. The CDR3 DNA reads TGTGCCAGCAGCGACAGCTATGGCTACACCTTC.

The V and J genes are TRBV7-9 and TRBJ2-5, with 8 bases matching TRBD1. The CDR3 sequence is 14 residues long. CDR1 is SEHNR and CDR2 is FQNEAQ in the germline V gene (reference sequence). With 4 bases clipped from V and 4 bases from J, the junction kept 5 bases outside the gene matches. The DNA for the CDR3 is TGTGCCAGCAGCTCTCCAGGGGGCGCAGAGACCCAGTACTTC. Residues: CASSSPGGAETQYF.

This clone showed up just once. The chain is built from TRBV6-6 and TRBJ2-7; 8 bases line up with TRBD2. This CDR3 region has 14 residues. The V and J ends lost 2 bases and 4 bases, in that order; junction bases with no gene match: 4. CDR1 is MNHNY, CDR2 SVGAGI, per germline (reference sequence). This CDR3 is CASSYRREGYEQYF. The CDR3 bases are TGTGCCAGCAGTTACCGCCGGGAGGGATACGAGCAGTACTTC.

The CDR3 reads CAWSPAGSSYNEQFF. The CDR3 DNA is TGTGCCTGGAGCCCCGCCGGGAGCTCCTACAATGAGCAGTTCTTC. V and J are TRBV30 and TRBJ2-1, with a possible D match to TRBD2 (6 bases). Trimming pared 3 bases from V and 0 bases from J, leaving 12 bases between. Germline CDR1 reads GTSNPN; CDR2 reads SVGIG (reference sequence). This CDR3 contains 15 residues.

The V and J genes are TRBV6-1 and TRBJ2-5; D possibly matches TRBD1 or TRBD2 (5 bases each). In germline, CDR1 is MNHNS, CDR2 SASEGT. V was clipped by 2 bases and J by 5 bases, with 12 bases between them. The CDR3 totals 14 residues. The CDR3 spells CASSESWGGETQYF. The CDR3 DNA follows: TGTGCCAGCAGTGAATCGTGGGGCGGGGAGACCCAGTACTTC.

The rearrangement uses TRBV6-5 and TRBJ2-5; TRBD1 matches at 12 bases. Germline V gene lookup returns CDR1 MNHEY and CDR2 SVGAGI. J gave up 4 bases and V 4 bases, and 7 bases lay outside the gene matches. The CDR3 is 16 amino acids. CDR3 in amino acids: CASSFRGQGAPETQYF. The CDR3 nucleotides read TGTGCCAGCAGTTTCCGGGGACAGGGGGCTCCAGAGACCCAGTACTTC.

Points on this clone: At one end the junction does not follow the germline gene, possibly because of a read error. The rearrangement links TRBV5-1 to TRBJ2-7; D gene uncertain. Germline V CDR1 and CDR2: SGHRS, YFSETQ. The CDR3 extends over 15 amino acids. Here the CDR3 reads CASSLGPARTYEQYF. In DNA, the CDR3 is TGTGCCAGCAGCTTGGGTCCCGCCAGGACCTACGAGCAGTACTTC.

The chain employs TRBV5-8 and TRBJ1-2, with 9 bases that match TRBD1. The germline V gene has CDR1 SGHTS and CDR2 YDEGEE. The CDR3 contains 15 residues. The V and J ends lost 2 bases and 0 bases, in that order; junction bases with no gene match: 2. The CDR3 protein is CASSFGDRANYGYTF. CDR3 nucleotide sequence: TGTGCCAGCAGCTTCGGGGACAGGGCTAACTATGGCTACACCTTC.

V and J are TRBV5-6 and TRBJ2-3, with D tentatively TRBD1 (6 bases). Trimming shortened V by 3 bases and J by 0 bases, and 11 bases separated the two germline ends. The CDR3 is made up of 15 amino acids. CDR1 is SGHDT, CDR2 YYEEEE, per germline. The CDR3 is CASSSGRGSTDTQYF. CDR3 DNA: TGTGCCAGCAGCTCGGGCAGGGGCAGCACAGATACGCAGTATTTT.